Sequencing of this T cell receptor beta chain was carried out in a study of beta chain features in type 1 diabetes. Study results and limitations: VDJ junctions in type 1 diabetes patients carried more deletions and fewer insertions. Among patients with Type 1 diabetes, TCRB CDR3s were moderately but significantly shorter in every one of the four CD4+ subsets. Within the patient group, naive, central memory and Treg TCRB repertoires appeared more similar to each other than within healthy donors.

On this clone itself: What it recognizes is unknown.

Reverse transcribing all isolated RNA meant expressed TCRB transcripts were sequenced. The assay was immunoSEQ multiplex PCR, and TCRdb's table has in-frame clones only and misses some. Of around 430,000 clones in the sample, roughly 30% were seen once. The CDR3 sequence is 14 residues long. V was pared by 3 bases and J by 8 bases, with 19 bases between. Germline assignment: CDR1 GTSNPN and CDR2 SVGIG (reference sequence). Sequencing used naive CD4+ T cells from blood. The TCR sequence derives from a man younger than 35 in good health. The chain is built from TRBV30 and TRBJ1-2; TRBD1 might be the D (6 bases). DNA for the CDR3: TGTGCCTGGAGCACAGGGTCGCCCAGAATGGGCTACACCTTC. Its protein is CAWSTGSPRMGYTF.